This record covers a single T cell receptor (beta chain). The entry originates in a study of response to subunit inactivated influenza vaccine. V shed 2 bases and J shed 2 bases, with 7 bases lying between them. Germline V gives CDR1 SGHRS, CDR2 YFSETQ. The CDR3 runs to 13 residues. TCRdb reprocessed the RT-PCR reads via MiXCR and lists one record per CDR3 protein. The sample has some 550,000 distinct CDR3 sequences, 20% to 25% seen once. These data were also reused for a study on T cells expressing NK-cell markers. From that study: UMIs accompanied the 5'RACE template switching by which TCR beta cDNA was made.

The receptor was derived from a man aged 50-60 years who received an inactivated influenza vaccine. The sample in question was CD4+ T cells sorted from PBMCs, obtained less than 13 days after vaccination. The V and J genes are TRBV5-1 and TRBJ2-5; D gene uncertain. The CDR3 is CASSFERQETQYF. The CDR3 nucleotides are TGCGCCAGCAGCTTTGAACGACAAGAGACCCAGTACTTC.